This T cell receptor beta chain was documented in a study of blood T cell repertoires in COVID-19. Study-wide background: Samples taken during acute and convalescent COVID-19 were collected in the United States, Italy and Spain. The cDNA or gDNA used as material had been derived from T cells, B-cell-depleted T cells, or PBMCs.

The CDR3 spans 13 residues. The germline gives CDR1 SGDLS, CDR2 YYNGEE. The germline V and J ends were trimmed by 1 base and 5 bases, with 7 bases remaining between them. As handled by the study authors: Researchers report that nucleated cell counts were estimated from reference gene primer amplification. Some clones are missing from TCRdb's copy, which holds only in-frame ones; the method was immunoSEQ multiplex PCR. V, J and clone size reflect that table, while D and trimming were determined from the DNA. The table lists approximately 140,000 clones, roughly four fifths of them singletons. Sequencing was carried out using peripheral blood. This TCR derives from a woman over 75 in a cohort sampled during active or convalescent COVID-19. The V and J genes are TRBV9 and TRBJ2-1; no definite D call. CDR3 residues: CASSVSRNNEQFF. The CDR3 DNA reads as TGTGCCAGCAGCGTATCCAGAAACAATGAGCAGTTCTTC. Full variable domain (outside the CDR3, taken from reference TRBV9 and TRBJ2-1): DSGVTQTPKHLITATGQRVTLRCSPRSGDLSVYWYQQSLDQGLQFLIQYYNGEERAKGNILERFSAQQFPDLHSELNLSSLELGDSALYFCASSVSRNNEQFFGPGTRLTVL.